Given below is one T cell receptor (beta chain) in context. J lost 11 bases, V lost 3 bases, and 15 bases had no gene match. The CDR3 is made up of 17 amino acids. CDR1 and CDR2 (germline): SGDLS, YYNGEE. This entry is derived from a study of blood T cell repertoires in COVID-19. Sequencing used immunoSEQ multiplex PCR; TCRdb keeps in-frame clones, though not all of them. The sample consists of 200,000 to 250,000 clones, about 76% of them appearing once. The study recruited people aged about 18 to 95 years across around 24 US areas. This receptor was obtained from a woman aged 50 to 60 with acute COVID-19. This sequence joins TRBV9 and TRBJ1-6; 9 nucleotides line up with TRBD1. Sequencing was done on a sample of PBMCs or T cells enriched from blood (not recorded which). Here the CDR3 DNA reads TGTGCCAGCAGCGCGCCGGTGGAGGACAGGGGAGATCCACCCCTCCACTTT. It specifies CASSAPVEDRGDPPLHF.